This TCR beta chain was profiled in a study of T cells in Graves' hyperthyroidism and ophthalmopathy. Study conclusions and caveats: Researchers found most expanded thyroid clonotypes above 0.001 in blood as well. The model forecast ophthalmopathy, anticipating it by a median roughly 6.3 months before onset. Classification by a 13 V-J model distinguished ophthalmopathy from stable hyperthyroidism.

This clonotype has a handful of counts. Its antigen remains unidentified. RNA transcripts yielded amplified TCR beta CDR3 regions. HTBI primers were used for first-round RT-PCR of the TCR CDR3. Via MiXCR, TCRdb re-called the multiplex PCR reads, giving one row per CDR3 protein. The table shows approximately 430,000 distinct CDR3 sequences, with roughly 14% occurring only once. PBMCs were sourced from less than 12 ml fresh peripheral blood. The length of the CDR3 is 15 residues. V lost 0 bases, J lost 2 bases, and 12 bases lay in between. Germline V gene data show CDR1 as SGHRS and CDR2 as YFSETQ. The chain couples TRBV5-1 to TRBJ2-7; D might be TRBD1 (5 bases). The clonotype was recovered from a man aged 18 to 30 with Graves' ophthalmopathy. The specimen was blood. DNA of the CDR3: TGCGCCAGCAGCTTGGGGCAGGGTCGGGCCTACGAGCAGTACTTC. It codes for CASSLGQGRAYEQYF.